This is a list of T cell receptor beta chains from one sample in a study of beta chain features in type 1 diabetes. Measured with immunoSEQ multiplex PCR; TCRdb has only the in-frame clones, and not every one. The data contain roughly 240,000 clones, about 24% of them singletons. The sample comprised naive CD4+ T cells from blood. The receptor set was obtained from a woman aged 25 to 39 with type 1 diabetes. Each CDR3 is given with its conserved first and last residue. D genes are given only for firm matches. Size values are once, few and many counts, or a class for expanded clones, and some rows have none.

V: TRBV6-6; J: TRBJ2-7; size: few; D: TRBD2; DNA: TGTGCCAGCAGACCCTCGGGGGTAGCGGGAGACGAGCAGTACTTC; CDR3: CASRPSGVAGDEQYF
V: TRBV18; J: TRBJ1-1; size: -; D: -; DNA: TGTGCCAGCTCACGGGAGGGGAGCCCCGACACTGAAGCTTTCTTT; CDR3: CASSREGSPDTEAFF
V: TRBV29-1; J: TRBJ2-5; size: -; D: TRBD1; DNA: TGCAGCGTTGACCGACCAGGGGGCGTTGGAGAGACCCAGTACTTC; CDR3: CSVDRPGGVGETQYF
V: TRBV9; J: TRBJ2-1; size: -; D: -; DNA: TGTGCCAGCAGCGTAGCGGATGAGCAGTTCTTC; CDR3: CASSVADEQFF
V: TRBV6-5; J: TRBJ2-3; size: -; D: TRBD2; DNA: TGTGCCAGCAGCTTTGGACTAGCTGGGTATACGCAGTATTTT; CDR3: CASSFGLAGYTQYF
V: TRBV23-1; J: TRBJ1-1; size: many; D: -; DNA: TGCGCCAGCACTGGACAGTCCAACACTGAAGCTTTCTTT; CDR3: CASTGQSNTEAFF
V: TRBV28; J: TRBJ1-4; size: -; D: TRBD1; DNA: TGTGCCAGCAGCCGGACAGGGGATCATGTGTTTTTT; CDR3: CASSRTGDHVFF
V: TRBV30; J: TRBJ2-1; size: -; D: -; DNA: TGTGCCTTAGCCATTACTAGCTCCTACAATGAGCAGTTCTTC; CDR3: CALAITSSYNEQFF
V: TRBV5-1; J: TRBJ1-1; size: few; D: -; DNA: TGCGCCAGCAGCTTGGGGGCCGCGGGCGCTGAAGCTTTCTTT; CDR3: CASSLGAAGAEAFF
V: TRBV19; J: TRBJ2-3; size: -; D: -; DNA: TGTGCCAGTAGTATCCCAGGGCAAACCGGGCTTGATACGCAGTATTTT; CDR3: CASSIPGQTGLDTQYF
V: TRBV18; J: TRBJ2-1; size: -; D: -; DNA: TGTGCCAGCTCACCCGGGATGGAGAGCTCCTACAATGAGCAGTTCTTC; CDR3: CASSPGMESSYNEQFF
V: TRBV29-1; J: TRBJ1-1; size: few; D: TRBD1; DNA: TGCAGCGTTGGGGGGGAGACAGGGTCAATGAACACTGAAGCTTTCTTT; CDR3: CSVGGETGSMNTEAFF
V: TRBV4-2; J: TRBJ1-2; size: -; D: TRBD1; DNA: TGTGCCAGCAGCCAAGTATTAGGGCAGGGGGAGAATGGCTACACCTTC; CDR3: CASSQVLGQGENGYTF
V: TRBV6-5; J: TRBJ1-5; size: -; D: -; DNA: TGTGCCAGCAGCTCCGAGGCGAATCAGCCCCAGCATTTT; CDR3: CASSSEANQPQHF
V: TRBV15; J: TRBJ1-1; size: few; D: -; DNA: TGTGCCACCAGCAGACACACAGAGGGCACTGAAGCTTTCTTT; CDR3: CATSRHTEGTEAFF
V: TRBV7-3; J: TRBJ2-1; size: -; D: TRBD2; DNA: TGTGCCAGCAGCTTAGGAGGGACTAGCGGCAATGAGCAGTTCTTC; CDR3: CASSLGGTSGNEQFF
V: TRBV30; J: TRBJ1-4; size: -; D: TRBD1; DNA: TGTGCCTGGGGGACAGGGAATAGTGAAAAACTGTTTTTT; CDR3: CAWGTGNSEKLFF
V: TRBV11-2; J: TRBJ2-1; size: -; D: -; DNA: TGTGCCAGCAGCTTAGGGGTGACGGAGGAGCAGTTCTTC; CDR3: CASSLGVTEEQFF
V: TRBV20-1; J: TRBJ2-1; size: few; D: -; DNA: TGCAGTGGGGGGAGGATCGGACAGTTCTTC; CDR3: CSGGRIGQFF
V: TRBV12-5; J: TRBJ1-2; size: -; D: -; DNA: TGTGCTAGTGGCGCCAGGGTTACGAATGGCTACACCTTC; CDR3: CASGARVTNGYTF
V: TRBV9; J: TRBJ1-4; size: few; D: -; DNA: TGTGCCAGCAGCGTGGACAGACTGAATGAAAAACTGTTTTTT; CDR3: CASSVDRLNEKLFF
V: TRBV5-1; J: TRBJ1-1; size: -; D: TRBD1; DNA: TGCGCCAGCAGCTTTCCGGACAGGGCAAGCACTGAAGCTTTCTTT; CDR3: CASSFPDRASTEAFF
V: TRBV7-2; J: TRBJ2-7; size: few; D: -; DNA: TGTGCCAGCAATTATGAAGGGGGAAGTGGGTACGAGCAGTACTTC; CDR3: CASNYEGGSGYEQYF
V: TRBV2; J: TRBJ2-1; size: -; D: TRBD2; DNA: TGTGCCAGCAGTGAGGAGCGGGAGGGGTCGCAGTTCTTC; CDR3: CASSEEREGSQFF
V: TRBV5-1; J: TRBJ1-1; size: -; D: -; DNA: TGCGCCAGCAGCTTGCTGGGGACTCCCACTGAAGCTTTCTTT; CDR3: CASSLLGTPTEAFF
V: TRBV5-1; J: TRBJ2-1; size: -; D: TRBD2; DNA: TGCGCCAGCAGCTTGATGACTAGCGGGCCGTACAATGAGCAGTTCTTC; CDR3: CASSLMTSGPYNEQFF
V: TRBV13; J: TRBJ2-3; size: few; D: -; DNA: TGTGCCAGCAGCTTAGAGCGGGTAGCAGATACGCAGTATTTT; CDR3: CASSLERVADTQYF
V: TRBV29-1; J: TRBJ1-1; size: -; D: -; DNA: TGCAGCTCGACCCTCCCCTCGCGGATGAACACTGAAGCTTTCTTT; CDR3: CSSTLPSRMNTEAFF
V: TRBV5-1; J: TRBJ2-7; size: -; D: -; DNA: TGCGCCAGCAGCATCTCGGGACAAAGCTCCTACGAGCAGTACTTC; CDR3: CASSISGQSSYEQYF
V: TRBV5-1; J: TRBJ2-7; size: -; D: TRBD2; DNA: TGCGCCAGCAGCTCGGGCGGGAGTCTTGGATACGAGCAGTACTTC; CDR3: CASSSGGSLGYEQYF
V: TRBV10-3; J: TRBJ2-1; size: once; D: -; DNA: TGTGCCATCAGCCAAGTGGGTCGAGCGGTCAGACATATAGGGGAGCAGTTCTTC; CDR3: CAISQVGRAVRHIGEQFF
V: TRBV5-1; J: TRBJ2-3; size: -; D: -; DNA: TGCGCCAGCAGCAGGGAGGGCACAGATACGCAGTATTTT; CDR3: CASSREGTDTQYF
V: TRBV5-1; J: TRBJ2-1; size: -; D: TRBD2; DNA: TGCGCCAGCATTCAAGCGGGAGTTCTGAATGAGCAGTTCTTC; CDR3: CASIQAGVLNEQFF
V: TRBV10-3; J: TRBJ2-7; size: -; D: TRBD2; DNA: TGTGCCATCACCAGCGGGAGTAGCTACGAGCAGTACTTC; CDR3: CAITSGSSYEQYF